A single sample is the source of the 21 T cell receptor beta chains below, sequenced in a study of control samples from healthy donors and cancer patients. Profiling relied on immunoSEQ multiplex PCR, and the TCRdb table lists in-frame clones only, not all of them. The table has around 130,000 clones, roughly 86% seen once; the top ten hold about 7.9%. Source material: PBMCs. The receptors derive from a man aged 50-59 years with head and neck cancer.

The J gene is TRBJ2-2, the V gene TRBV15; D possibly corresponds to TRBD2 (5 bases). Per germline, CDR1 LNHNV and CDR2 YYDKDF (reference sequence). There are 16 residues in the CDR3. V lost 2 bases, J lost 5 bases, and 15 bases lay in between. The CDR3 protein is CATSRTTLSVTGELFF. As DNA, the CDR3 is TGTGCCACCAGCAGAACGACCCTTAGCGTTACCGGGGAGCTGTTTTTT.

The rearrangement links TRBV6-5 to TRBJ1-6, with D uncertain. CDR1 and CDR2 (germline): MNHEY, SVGAGI. V lost 6 bases and J lost 2, with 8 bases in between. This CDR3 comprises 14 residues. As DNA, the CDR3 is TGTGCCAGCAGGCGGGATCCCTATAATTCACCCCTCCACTTT. Translated: CASRRDPYNSPLHF.

The V gene is TRBV2, the J gene TRBJ1-1, with 12 bases fitting TRBD1. This CDR3 has 13 amino acids. V trimming: 6 bases; J trimming: 6 bases; junction bases outside the gene matches: 2. Germline lookup yields CDR1 SNHLY and CDR2 FYNNEI. This CDR3 is CASRGQGASEAFF. CDR3 coding DNA: TGTGCCAGCAGGGGACAGGGGGCATCTGAAGCTTTCTTT.

The chain uses TRBV2 and TRBJ2-3; 9 nucleotides match TRBD2. The CDR3 totals 15 residues. J was trimmed by 2 bases and V by 4 bases; bases with no gene match: 4. Germline CDR1 SNHLY, CDR2 FYNNEI. In DNA, the CDR3 is TGTGCCAGCAGTGGAGCGGGGGGACCCACAGATACGCAGTATTTT. This translates into CASSGAGGPTDTQYF.

The chain links TRBV4-2 to TRBJ2-1; 9 positions match TRBD2. Germline values: CDR1 LGHNA, CDR2 YNFKEQ. The CDR3 loop spans 17 amino acids. With V trimmed by 0 bases and J by 6 bases, 9 bases remained unmatched. CDR3 sequence: CASSQEKLGSGSNEQFF. The DNA of the CDR3 is TGTGCCAGCAGCCAAGAAAAATTAGGTAGCGGGAGCAATGAGCAGTTCTTC.

The chain couples TRBV7-9 to TRBJ2-2; 12 nucleotides line up with TRBD2. Germline assignment: CDR1 SEHNR and CDR2 FQNEAQ (reference sequence). V dropped 5 bases and J dropped 6; count of bases not matched to a gene: 10. CDR3 length equals 17 residues. In nucleotides, the CDR3 is TGTGCCAGCAGCCCCCGACTAGCGGGGGCCACCCCCGGGGAGCTGTTTTTT. Encoded protein: CASSPRLAGATPGELFF.

The J gene is TRBJ2-1, the V gene TRBV11-2; D gene ambiguous. The length of the CDR3 is 14 residues. The germline V and J ends were trimmed by 2 bases and 5 bases, with 10 bases remaining between them. Germline assignment: CDR1 SGHAT and CDR2 FQNNGV. The CDR3 DNA is TGTGCCAGCAGCTTATTGGGTAGAAACAATGAGCAGTTCTTC. It yields the protein CASSLLGRNNEQFF.

The chain uses TRBV2 and TRBJ1-1; tentatively, D is TRBD1 (6 bases). Trimming pared 6 bases from V and 6 bases from J, leaving 11 bases between. CDR3 size: 12 residues. From germline, CDR1 is SNHLY and CDR2 FYNNEI. CDR3 in amino acids: CASSLTGPEAFF. In DNA, the CDR3 is TGTGCCAGCAGCCTGACAGGCCCTGAAGCTTTCTTT. The full variable domain, its missing parts supplied by reference TRBV2 and TRBJ1-1, is EPEVTQTPSHQVTQMGQEVILRCVPISNHLYFYWYRQILGQKVEFLVSFYNNEISEKSEIFDDQFSVERPDGSNFTLKIRSTKLEDSAMYFCASSLTGPEAFFGQGTRLTVV.

The rearrangement links TRBV24-1 to TRBJ1-2; 9 bases map to TRBD1. The CDR3 loop spans 13 amino acids. CDR1 is KGHDR, CDR2 SFDVKD, per germline. Unmatched junction bases numbered 5, after V lost 6 bases and J lost 7 bases. CDR3 sequence (DNA): TGTGCCACCAGTTCTCACAGGGGGCTTGGCTACACCTTC. Encoded protein: CATSSHRGLGYTF.

About this clone: The DNA is left out, because the CDR3 cannot be placed on it with certainty; the CDR3 is given as TCRdb lists it. V is TRBV21-1 and J is TRBJ2-4; TRBD1 is taken as the D call from the table, unchecked against the DNA. TRBV21-1 is tagged as a pseudogene. The CDR3 length equals 23 residues, ends included. This CDR3 reads CASSVGQGACLADLPPAKNIQYF.

The chain joins TRBV10-3 to TRBJ2-1, with 9 positions matching TRBD1. The V segment lost 6 bases and the J segment 4 bases; nucleotides outside the gene matches: 7. Germline values: CDR1 ENHRY, CDR2 SYGVKD. This CDR3 spans 15 amino acids. CDR3 amino acids: CAIRASGQGYNEQFF. The DNA for the CDR3 is TGTGCCATCAGGGCCTCGGGACAGGGATACAATGAGCAGTTCTTC.

This chain joins TRBV2 and TRBJ2-1, with 11 positions matching TRBD2. Unmatched junction bases numbered 9, after V lost 3 bases and J lost 2 bases. There are 18 residues in the CDR3. Germline values: CDR1 SNHLY, CDR2 FYNNEI. The CDR3 region is CASSEGLAGGAPYNEQFF. DNA for the CDR3: TGTGCCAGCAGTGAGGGCCTAGCGGGGGGAGCCCCCTACAATGAGCAGTTCTTC. The full variable domain, rest sourced from reference TRBV2 and TRBJ2-1, is EPEVTQTPSHQVTQMGQEVILRCVPISNHLYFYWYRQILGQKVEFLVSFYNNEISEKSEIFDDQFSVERPDGSNFTLKIRSTKLEDSAMYFCASSEGLAGGAPYNEQFFGPGTRLTVL.

The chain employs TRBV18 and TRBJ1-1, with 10 positions matching TRBD1. The CDR3 has 13 amino acids. Trimming cost V 3 bases and J 9 bases; bases outside gene matches: 4. CDR1 is KGHSH, CDR2 LQKENI, per germline. The CDR3 sequence: CASSPSGQGKAFF. CDR3 nucleotides: TGTGCCAGCTCACCTTCGGGACAGGGGAAAGCTTTCTTT. The full variable domain, with the rest looked up from reference TRBV18 and TRBJ1-1, is NAGVMQNPRHLVRRRGQEARLRCSPMKGHSHVYWYRQLPEEGLKFMVYLQKENIIDESGMPKERFSAEFPKEGPSILRIQQVVRGDSAAYFCASSPSGQGKAFFGQGTRLTVV.

The CDR3 protein is CATSDSGTRGGYEQYF. The CDR3 DNA reads TGTGCCACCAGTGACTCCGGGACTAGAGGAGGATACGAGCAGTACTTC. The chain employs TRBV24-1 and TRBJ2-7, with TRBD2 matching over 8 bases. J lost 4 bases, V lost 4 bases, and 11 bases had no gene match. From germline, CDR1 is KGHDR and CDR2 SFDVKD. The CDR3 consists of 16 residues.

This clone came up once. This chain links TRBV4-1 with TRBJ1-4, with D possibly TRBD1 on 5 matching bases. The germline V gene has CDR1 MGHRA and CDR2 YSYEKL. Deletions cut 1 base from V and 5 bases from J, with 14 bases between. There are 16 residues in the CDR3. DNA for the CDR3: TGCGCCAGCAGCCAAGGCCAGGGTTTGGGGAATGAAAAACTGTTTTTT. Protein sequence: CASSQGQGLGNEKLFF.

This sequence joins TRBV11-2 and TRBJ2-1; TRBD2 is a possible D gene (5 bases). The germline V and J ends were trimmed by 1 base and 2 bases, with 6 bases remaining between them. The CDR3 contains 14 residues. Looked up from germline, CDR1 is SGHAT and CDR2 is FQNNGV. In DNA, the CDR3 is TGTGCCAGCAGCTTAGCGGGGACCTACAATGAGCAGTTCTTC. Protein: CASSLAGTYNEQFF. The full variable domain, its missing parts supplied by reference TRBV11-2 and TRBJ2-1, is EAGVAQSPRYKIIEKRQSVAFWCNPISGHATLYWYQQILGQGPKLLIQFQNNGVVDDSQLPKDRFSAERLKGVDSTLKIQPAKLEDSAVYLCASSLAGTYNEQFFGPGTRLTVL.

V is TRBV2 and J is TRBJ1-1; possible D gene TRBD1, 5 bases. The germline V gene has CDR1 SNHLY and CDR2 FYNNEI. V was pared by 9 bases and J by 0 bases, with 11 bases between. The CDR3 runs 13 residues. CDR3 DNA: TGTGCCAGTACGACAGCAATGAACACTGAAGCTTTCTTT. Translation gives CASTTAMNTEAFF.

The J gene is TRBJ2-7, the V gene TRBV4-2, with 12 bases fitting TRBD2. The CDR3 totals 16 residues. After removal of 2 bases from V and 4 bases from J, the junction contained 6 bases not matched to a gene. Germline V gene data show CDR1 as LGHNA and CDR2 as YNFKEQ. The chain's CDR3 is CASSQPSGRALYEQYF. The DNA of the CDR3 is TGTGCCAGCAGCCAACCTAGCGGGAGGGCCTTATACGAGCAGTACTTC.

This chain joins TRBV15 and TRBJ2-5; 7 bases map to TRBD1. CDR1 LNHNV and CDR2 YYDKDF come from the germline V gene (reference sequence). The CDR3 is 16 amino acids. Trimming removed 2 bases from V and 5 bases from J; junction bases left unmatched: 11. The chain's CDR3 is CATSRSLSRGLETQYF. CDR3 bases: TGTGCCACCAGCAGATCGCTTTCCAGGGGGTTGGAGACCCAGTACTTC.

The gene calls are TRBV3-1 (or the pseudogene TRBV3-2) and TRBJ1-3; no clear D. The V gene's germline CDR1 is LGHDT and CDR2 YNNKEL (reference sequence). There are 15 residues in the CDR3. V gave up 8 bases and J gave up 0 bases, with 14 bases separating them. The CDR3 loop is CASRPRQDSGNTIYF. The CDR3 bases are TGTGCCAGCCGGCCTCGACAAGACTCTGGAAACACCATATATTTT.

In DNA form, the CDR3 reads TGTGCCAGCACCCAGGGACTGGGGAGCACCTACGAGCAGTACTTC. Translation gives CASTQGLGSTYEQYF. V gene TRBV2 combines with J gene TRBJ2-7; tentatively, D is TRBD2 (6 bases). The CDR3 runs to 15 residues. Germline V gene data show CDR1 as SNHLY and CDR2 as FYNNEI. V lost 7 bases and J 2 bases, leaving 18 bases between the germline ends.